This entry features one T cell receptor beta chain sequence. This clonotype was counted between two and nine times. The antigen it recognizes is unknown. Base qualities are not at hand, and no much larger clone is one base apart. The data are from a study of identical twins (dated by TCRdb to the mid-2010s). A note on the overall study: To test whether fetal clonotypes persist, the study used deep sequencing on TCR alpha and beta repertoires from monozygotic twins, unrelated adults of various ages, and cord blood. Replicate twin experiments were performed at different times using different library preparation protocols to rule out contamination. The full study reports these points: Invariant T cells such as MAIT and iNKT could partly confound zero-insertion analyses, although diverse VJ usage argued against such confounding for most clonotypes. Because the same donors could not be followed over many years, conclusions were based on cross-sectional statistical analysis. In monozygotic twins, recombination models systematically underestimated out-of-frame TCR alpha sharing, but the models matched the sharing seen between unrelated individuals. A weaker excess of twin sharing was found in beta out-of-frame sequences because the signal-to-noise ratio was lowered by fewer shared sequences. Abundant cord blood beta clonotypes carried fewer insertions; young adult naive repertoires showed a weaker similar trend, while memory repertoires showed none. Compared with coincidental sharing between unrelated individuals, an excess of low generation-probability sequences was observed among out-of-frame TCR alpha sequences shared between twins.

Every donor was a healthy Caucasian. The study also sequenced three unrelated non-twin adults: a male aged 18 to 30, a male aged 50 to 60 and a female aged 50 to 60. Miltenyi CD45RO+ enrichment and human naive T-cell isolation kits were used to isolate memory (CD45RO+) and naive T cells from PBMC. Library preparation employed 5' RACE. Reads for this sample came from an Illumina HiSeq 2000. Template switching added a universal primer binding site, and the final cDNA carried a unique molecular identifier that allowed TCR cDNA molecules to be counted accurately. Specific primers in the conserved constant-segment region were used to synthesize first-strand cDNA for the TCR alpha and beta chains. To control for contamination, every cDNA library carried two barcodes: a SMART-Mk sample barcode plus Illumina barcodes. Two successive PCR steps introduced TruSeq adapter sequences along with Illumina sample barcodes. Sequencing of the TCR alpha and beta cDNA libraries was done on the Illumina HiSeq platform using custom primers. Processing in the source paper ran as follows. MiGEC processed the raw reads to extract unique molecular identifiers, while MiXCR was used to determine the CDR3 positions. Recombination models were inferred per individual with the repgenHMM and IGoR tools using an EM algorithm. Shared clonotype analysis was performed with the tcR package in R, normalizing sharing by the product of cloneset sizes. To study raw recombination free of thymic and clonal selection effects, out-of-frame nonproductive sequences were analyzed. Starting from the raw public reads, TCRdb applied fastp trimming at Q25, assembled clones with MiXCR and retained in-frame beta chains. Each CDR3 protein gets just one entry, which takes the most common genes and DNA from the rows behind it. These V and J calls are TCRdb output, not the study's own analysis. The sample data list 420,000 or so distinct CDR3 sequences, and less than 20% of these were observed just once. The ten largest make up 9.5% to 15% of the sample.

CDR1 and CDR2 (SGHRS, YFSETQ) derive from the germline V gene. Inclusive of the bounding cysteine and phenylalanine, the CDR3 is 15 residues long. Solely the CDR3 DNA is kept, with 45 bases framed from the first base. After removal of 1 base from V and 6 bases from J, the junction retains 4 bases not matched to a gene. This sequence was found in a man aged 50-59 years in good health. Recombination linked TRBV5-1 to TRBJ2-2; 9 middle bases align to TRBD1. The sequenced sample was naive T cells sorted from blood. The cell subset or site label for this specimen denotes: cells isolated with a human naive T-cell isolation kit. The DNA sequence is as follows: TGCGCCAGCAGCTTGACAGGGGGCGCTCCCGGGGAGCTGTTTTTT. This gives the protein CASSLTGGAPGELFF.